One and the same sample provided the 11 T cell receptor beta chains below, sequenced in a study of blood T cell repertoires in COVID-19. The protocol was immunoSEQ multiplex PCR, while the TCRdb copy is restricted to in-frame clones and leaves out a portion. The repertoire includes 60,000 to 85,000 clones, about 84% of them detected once, and roughly a sixth sits in the top ten. The sequencing sample was made of peripheral blood. The receptors derive from a human donor in a cohort sampled during active COVID-19.

A single count supports this clone. V usage is TRBV4-3 and J usage is TRBJ2-3, with TRBD2 matching 14 bases. Germline V gene data show CDR1 as LGHNA and CDR2 as YSLEER. The CDR3 length is 17 residues. J gave up 3 bases and V 4 bases, and 6 bases lay outside the gene matches. This CDR3 is CASSRGTSGSSTDTQYF. Here the CDR3 DNA reads TGCGCCAGCAGCCGTGGGACTAGCGGGAGTTCAACAGATACGCAGTATTTT.

There are a few counts of this clone. This chain links TRBV19 with TRBJ1-5; the match to TRBD1 covers 9 bases. CDR1 is LNHDA, CDR2 SQIVND, per germline (reference sequence). The CDR3 runs to 18 residues. V lost 1 base and J lost 0; bases outside the gene matches: 7. This CDR3 is CASSIARQGGYSNQPQHF. The DNA of the CDR3 is TGTGCCAGTAGTATAGCTAGACAGGGGGGTTATAGCAATCAGCCCCAGCATTTT.

The rearrangement links TRBV3-1 (or the pseudogene TRBV3-2) to TRBJ1-2; maybe TRBD1 (6 bases). The V and J ends lost 4 bases and 5 bases respectively, with 17 bases between them. Germline V gene lookup returns CDR1 LGHDT and CDR2 YNNKEL (reference sequence). The CDR3 covers 15 residues. The CDR3 region is CASSPPGHVEYGYTF. The CDR3 DNA sequence: TGTGCCAGCAGCCCCCCGGGACATGTGGAGTATGGCTACACCTTC.

The chain has TRBV7-2 and TRBJ2-5, with 9 bases matching TRBD2. The CDR3 has 16 amino acids. J was trimmed by 2 bases and V by 5 bases; bases with no gene match: 9. Germline CDR1 is SGHTA and CDR2 is FQGNSA. CDR3 DNA: TGTGCCAGCAGCGAAGCTCGCGGGAGGGGACAAGAGACCCAGTACTTC. The encoded protein is CASSEARGRGQETQYF.

This chain uses TRBV18 with TRBJ2-2; TRBD2 might be the D (6 bases). The CDR3 runs 16 residues. Germline V lookup: CDR1 KGHSH, CDR2 LQKENI. Trimming took off 5 bases at V and 4 bases at J, with 17 bases between the two ends. For the CDR3, the DNA is TGTGCCAGCTCAGAACGGGGCCAGGGAGGCACCGGGGAGCTGTTTTTT. Encoded protein: CASSERGQGGTGELFF. The variable domain in full, completed from reference TRBV18 and TRBJ2-2, reads NAGVMQNPRHLVRRRGQEARLRCSPMKGHSHVYWYRQLPEEGLKFMVYLQKENIIDESGMPKERFSAEFPKEGPSILRIQQVVRGDSAAYFCASSERGQGGTGELFFGEGSRLTVL.

V and J are TRBV5-1 and TRBJ1-2; 8 nucleotides align to TRBD1. The V segment lost 2 bases and the J segment 10 bases; nucleotides outside the gene matches: 7. The germline CDR1 and CDR2 sequences are SGHRS and YFSETQ. This CDR3 has 13 residues. CDR3 in DNA: TGCGCCAGCAGCTTCGACAGGGGATATCACTACACCTTC. Its translation: CASSFDRGYHYTF.

J is TRBJ2-7 and V is TRBV30; 8 positions match TRBD2. The CDR3 totals 15 residues. The V gene's germline CDR1 is GTSNPN and CDR2 SVGIG (reference sequence). V shed 4 bases and J 0 bases; nucleotides not matched to a gene: 8. CDR3 in DNA: TGTGCCTGGACTGGCGGACTAGCAAGCTCCTACGAGCAGTACTTC. This encodes CAWTGGLASSYEQYF.

This chain uses TRBV7-2 with TRBJ2-3; TRBD2 is a possible D gene (7 bases). The CDR3 has 18 residues. Trimming took 4 bases from V and 2 from J, leaving 22 bases between them. From germline, CDR1 is SGHTA and CDR2 FQGNSA. The CDR3 reads CASSSSWGRERYTDTQYF. DNA for the CDR3: TGTGCCAGCAGCTCCTCGTGGGGGCGGGAGCGCTACACAGATACGCAGTATTTT. Drawing the rest from reference TRBV7-2 and TRBJ2-3, the complete variable domain is GAGVSQSPSNKVTEKGKDVELRCDPISGHTALYWYRQSLGQGLEFLIYFQGNSAPDKSGLPSDRFSAERTGGSVSTLTIQRTQQEDSAVYLCASSSSWGRERYTDTQYFGPGTRLTVL.

V gene TRBV29-1 combines with J gene TRBJ2-5; D is unclear. V dropped 5 bases and J dropped 5 bases, with 15 bases sitting between them. This CDR3 contains 13 residues. Germline V CDR1 and CDR2: SQVTM, ANQGSEA. CDR3 sequence (DNA): TGCAGCGTTCAAAGGAAGGTGGAGGAGACCCAGTACTTC. It translates to CSVQRKVEETQYF. Drawing the rest from reference TRBV29-1 and TRBJ2-5, the complete variable domain is SAVISQKPSRDICQRGTSLTIQCQVDSQVTMMFWYRQQPGQSLTLIATANQGSEATYESGFVIDKFPISRPNLTFSTLTVSNMSPEDSSIYLCSVQRKVEETQYFGPGTRLLVL.

This chain joins TRBV5-8 and TRBJ2-3; 8 bases match TRBD2. There are 14 residues in the CDR3. Germline loops: CDR1 SGHTS, CDR2 YDEGEE. The trim removed 1 base at V and 6 bases at J, leaving 4 bases unmatched. The chain's CDR3 is CASSLLAGWDTQYF. The CDR3 region has the DNA TGTGCCAGCAGCTTGTTAGCGGGATGGGATACGCAGTATTTT. The entire variable domain, with the rest obtained from reference TRBV5-8 and TRBJ2-3, is as follows: EAGVTQSPTHLIKTRGQQATLRCSPISGHTSVYWYQQALGLGLQFLLWYDEGEERNRGNFPPRFSGRQFPNYSSELNVNALELEDSALYLCASSLLAGWDTQYFGPGTRLTVL.

This chain connects TRBV28 to TRBJ2-7; maybe TRBD2 (5 bases). Germline lookup yields CDR1 MDHEN and CDR2 SYDVKM. The CDR3 has 13 amino acids. Trimming cost V 7 bases and J 2 bases, with 12 bases left between them. The DNA of the CDR3 is TGTGCCAGCACTCCCGGGAACACCTACGAGCAGTACTTC. Protein sequence: CASTPGNTYEQYF. Supplemented by reference TRBV28 and TRBJ2-7, the full variable domain reads DVKVTQSSRYLVKRTGEKVFLECVQDMDHENMFWYRQDPGLGLRLIYFSYDVKMKEKGDIPEGYSVSREKKERFSLILESASTNQTSMYLCASTPGNTYEQYFGPGTRLTVT.